This TCR beta chain was sequenced during a study of control samples from healthy donors and cancer patients. The CDR3 consists of 15 residues. Looked up from germline, CDR1 is MDHEN and CDR2 is SYDVKM. Trimming shortened V by 7 bases and J by 4 bases, and 19 bases separated the two germline ends. Clones were sequenced by immunoSEQ multiplex PCR, and TCRdb holds only the in-frame ones, with some missing. The data contain 40,000 to 50,000 clones, roughly 92% of them singletons. The chain is built from TRBV28 and TRBJ1-2; a possible D gene is TRBD1 (6 bases). The TCR originated in a woman aged 50 to 65 with head and neck cancer. Sequencing input: PBMCs. For the CDR3, the DNA is TGTGCCAGCAAGACTCAGGGGTCCCCCACCTATGGCTACACCTTC. Protein sequence: CASKTQGSPTYGYTF.